This T cell receptor beta chain was captured in a study of OX40 agonist ivuxolimab in advanced cancers. For the study in its entirety: Ivuxolimab was an agonistic, fully human IgG2 monoclonal antibody directed against OX40 (CD134), a costimulatory receptor. The dose-escalation cohort was almost 85% male with a mean age of around 64 years, ranging from 23 to 79. Of the 50 to 55 patients in dose escalation, about 20 had hepatocellular carcinoma, approximately 15 had melanoma, 9 had renal cell carcinoma and 9 had head and neck cancer. The paper describes the monotherapy dose-escalation part (N of about 52 patients) of the phase I trial of ivuxolimab. The point of sequencing TCRbeta in the periphery was to test whether ivuxolimab changed TCR sequence diversity and drove clonal T-cell expansion. Intravenous ivuxolimab was administered to patients every 2 weeks at six dose levels: 0.01, 0.1, 0.3, 1.5, 3 and 10 mg/kg. Partial responses occurred in three dose-escalation patients, of whom one had hepatocellular carcinoma and two had cutaneous melanoma. Prior anti-PD-1, anti-PD-L1 or anti-CTLA-4 therapy was permitted, and about two fifths of dose-escalation patients had received checkpoint inhibitors.

Turning to this clone: This clone's antigen is unknown. No much larger clonotype is one base removed from it; base qualities were not supplied.

The trial excluded patients who had a history of autoimmune disease or were on systemic immunosuppression. Peripheral blood for TCR sequencing was collected from all dose cohorts at baseline, on cycle 4 day 1, and on cycle 7 day 1. Samples were obtained from an open-label, multicenter, first-in-human phase I dose-escalation trial of ivuxolimab. Adults with locally advanced or metastatic melanoma, renal cell, hepatocellular, or head and neck squamous cell carcinoma were enrolled in the trial. CD4+ and CD8+ T cells were sorted separately from peripheral blood before TCR sequencing. V is reduced by 6 bases and J by 6 bases, leaving a spacing of 20 bases between them. Per the germline V gene, SGHRS is the CDR1 and YFSETQ is the CDR2. The CDR3 sequence holds 15 residues, the cysteine and phenylalanine included. The kept DNA is CDR3 alone, 45 bases in frame from the first base. Genomic DNA was extracted from sorted cells for sequencing of the TCRbeta CDR3 region. The immunoSEQ Assay was used for sequencing of TCRbeta CDR3 regions. TCRdb holds this immuneACCESS table with in-frame rearrangements only. Some clones are missing; in checked studies, unresolved V genes explain under half, and the rest has no known cause. The sample yields tens of thousands of clones; about 91% were counted once. The ten largest make up 15% to 20% of the sample.

Findings and caveats that apply to the study as a whole: After ivuxolimab, expanded clones were on average more numerous among CD8+ T cells than among CD4+ T cells. Low levels of normalized T-cell clonal expansion were also shown by some nonresponding patients. In partial responders in the 0.1-3.0 mg/kg groups, normalized peripheral clonal expansion was found to be among the lowest, especially among CD8+ T cells. At doses of 0.1 to 3.0 mg/kg, clonal expansion of both CD4+ and CD8+ T cells in blood was seen between baseline and week 6. The antigen specificity of the clonally expanded peripheral T cells was not determined.

Here the chain combines TRBV5-1 and TRBJ2-3; TRBD2 is possibly the D segment (6 matching bases). This TCR was recovered from an adult with an advanced solid tumor such as melanoma, head and neck, liver or kidney cancer. The sample in question was CD4+ or CD8+ T cells sorted from blood, obtained in a trial of the OX40 agonist ivuxolimab. The base sequence is TGCGCCAGCACAATTTCGGGACTTCCAAGGGATACGCAGTATTTT. It codes for CASTISGLPRDTQYF.